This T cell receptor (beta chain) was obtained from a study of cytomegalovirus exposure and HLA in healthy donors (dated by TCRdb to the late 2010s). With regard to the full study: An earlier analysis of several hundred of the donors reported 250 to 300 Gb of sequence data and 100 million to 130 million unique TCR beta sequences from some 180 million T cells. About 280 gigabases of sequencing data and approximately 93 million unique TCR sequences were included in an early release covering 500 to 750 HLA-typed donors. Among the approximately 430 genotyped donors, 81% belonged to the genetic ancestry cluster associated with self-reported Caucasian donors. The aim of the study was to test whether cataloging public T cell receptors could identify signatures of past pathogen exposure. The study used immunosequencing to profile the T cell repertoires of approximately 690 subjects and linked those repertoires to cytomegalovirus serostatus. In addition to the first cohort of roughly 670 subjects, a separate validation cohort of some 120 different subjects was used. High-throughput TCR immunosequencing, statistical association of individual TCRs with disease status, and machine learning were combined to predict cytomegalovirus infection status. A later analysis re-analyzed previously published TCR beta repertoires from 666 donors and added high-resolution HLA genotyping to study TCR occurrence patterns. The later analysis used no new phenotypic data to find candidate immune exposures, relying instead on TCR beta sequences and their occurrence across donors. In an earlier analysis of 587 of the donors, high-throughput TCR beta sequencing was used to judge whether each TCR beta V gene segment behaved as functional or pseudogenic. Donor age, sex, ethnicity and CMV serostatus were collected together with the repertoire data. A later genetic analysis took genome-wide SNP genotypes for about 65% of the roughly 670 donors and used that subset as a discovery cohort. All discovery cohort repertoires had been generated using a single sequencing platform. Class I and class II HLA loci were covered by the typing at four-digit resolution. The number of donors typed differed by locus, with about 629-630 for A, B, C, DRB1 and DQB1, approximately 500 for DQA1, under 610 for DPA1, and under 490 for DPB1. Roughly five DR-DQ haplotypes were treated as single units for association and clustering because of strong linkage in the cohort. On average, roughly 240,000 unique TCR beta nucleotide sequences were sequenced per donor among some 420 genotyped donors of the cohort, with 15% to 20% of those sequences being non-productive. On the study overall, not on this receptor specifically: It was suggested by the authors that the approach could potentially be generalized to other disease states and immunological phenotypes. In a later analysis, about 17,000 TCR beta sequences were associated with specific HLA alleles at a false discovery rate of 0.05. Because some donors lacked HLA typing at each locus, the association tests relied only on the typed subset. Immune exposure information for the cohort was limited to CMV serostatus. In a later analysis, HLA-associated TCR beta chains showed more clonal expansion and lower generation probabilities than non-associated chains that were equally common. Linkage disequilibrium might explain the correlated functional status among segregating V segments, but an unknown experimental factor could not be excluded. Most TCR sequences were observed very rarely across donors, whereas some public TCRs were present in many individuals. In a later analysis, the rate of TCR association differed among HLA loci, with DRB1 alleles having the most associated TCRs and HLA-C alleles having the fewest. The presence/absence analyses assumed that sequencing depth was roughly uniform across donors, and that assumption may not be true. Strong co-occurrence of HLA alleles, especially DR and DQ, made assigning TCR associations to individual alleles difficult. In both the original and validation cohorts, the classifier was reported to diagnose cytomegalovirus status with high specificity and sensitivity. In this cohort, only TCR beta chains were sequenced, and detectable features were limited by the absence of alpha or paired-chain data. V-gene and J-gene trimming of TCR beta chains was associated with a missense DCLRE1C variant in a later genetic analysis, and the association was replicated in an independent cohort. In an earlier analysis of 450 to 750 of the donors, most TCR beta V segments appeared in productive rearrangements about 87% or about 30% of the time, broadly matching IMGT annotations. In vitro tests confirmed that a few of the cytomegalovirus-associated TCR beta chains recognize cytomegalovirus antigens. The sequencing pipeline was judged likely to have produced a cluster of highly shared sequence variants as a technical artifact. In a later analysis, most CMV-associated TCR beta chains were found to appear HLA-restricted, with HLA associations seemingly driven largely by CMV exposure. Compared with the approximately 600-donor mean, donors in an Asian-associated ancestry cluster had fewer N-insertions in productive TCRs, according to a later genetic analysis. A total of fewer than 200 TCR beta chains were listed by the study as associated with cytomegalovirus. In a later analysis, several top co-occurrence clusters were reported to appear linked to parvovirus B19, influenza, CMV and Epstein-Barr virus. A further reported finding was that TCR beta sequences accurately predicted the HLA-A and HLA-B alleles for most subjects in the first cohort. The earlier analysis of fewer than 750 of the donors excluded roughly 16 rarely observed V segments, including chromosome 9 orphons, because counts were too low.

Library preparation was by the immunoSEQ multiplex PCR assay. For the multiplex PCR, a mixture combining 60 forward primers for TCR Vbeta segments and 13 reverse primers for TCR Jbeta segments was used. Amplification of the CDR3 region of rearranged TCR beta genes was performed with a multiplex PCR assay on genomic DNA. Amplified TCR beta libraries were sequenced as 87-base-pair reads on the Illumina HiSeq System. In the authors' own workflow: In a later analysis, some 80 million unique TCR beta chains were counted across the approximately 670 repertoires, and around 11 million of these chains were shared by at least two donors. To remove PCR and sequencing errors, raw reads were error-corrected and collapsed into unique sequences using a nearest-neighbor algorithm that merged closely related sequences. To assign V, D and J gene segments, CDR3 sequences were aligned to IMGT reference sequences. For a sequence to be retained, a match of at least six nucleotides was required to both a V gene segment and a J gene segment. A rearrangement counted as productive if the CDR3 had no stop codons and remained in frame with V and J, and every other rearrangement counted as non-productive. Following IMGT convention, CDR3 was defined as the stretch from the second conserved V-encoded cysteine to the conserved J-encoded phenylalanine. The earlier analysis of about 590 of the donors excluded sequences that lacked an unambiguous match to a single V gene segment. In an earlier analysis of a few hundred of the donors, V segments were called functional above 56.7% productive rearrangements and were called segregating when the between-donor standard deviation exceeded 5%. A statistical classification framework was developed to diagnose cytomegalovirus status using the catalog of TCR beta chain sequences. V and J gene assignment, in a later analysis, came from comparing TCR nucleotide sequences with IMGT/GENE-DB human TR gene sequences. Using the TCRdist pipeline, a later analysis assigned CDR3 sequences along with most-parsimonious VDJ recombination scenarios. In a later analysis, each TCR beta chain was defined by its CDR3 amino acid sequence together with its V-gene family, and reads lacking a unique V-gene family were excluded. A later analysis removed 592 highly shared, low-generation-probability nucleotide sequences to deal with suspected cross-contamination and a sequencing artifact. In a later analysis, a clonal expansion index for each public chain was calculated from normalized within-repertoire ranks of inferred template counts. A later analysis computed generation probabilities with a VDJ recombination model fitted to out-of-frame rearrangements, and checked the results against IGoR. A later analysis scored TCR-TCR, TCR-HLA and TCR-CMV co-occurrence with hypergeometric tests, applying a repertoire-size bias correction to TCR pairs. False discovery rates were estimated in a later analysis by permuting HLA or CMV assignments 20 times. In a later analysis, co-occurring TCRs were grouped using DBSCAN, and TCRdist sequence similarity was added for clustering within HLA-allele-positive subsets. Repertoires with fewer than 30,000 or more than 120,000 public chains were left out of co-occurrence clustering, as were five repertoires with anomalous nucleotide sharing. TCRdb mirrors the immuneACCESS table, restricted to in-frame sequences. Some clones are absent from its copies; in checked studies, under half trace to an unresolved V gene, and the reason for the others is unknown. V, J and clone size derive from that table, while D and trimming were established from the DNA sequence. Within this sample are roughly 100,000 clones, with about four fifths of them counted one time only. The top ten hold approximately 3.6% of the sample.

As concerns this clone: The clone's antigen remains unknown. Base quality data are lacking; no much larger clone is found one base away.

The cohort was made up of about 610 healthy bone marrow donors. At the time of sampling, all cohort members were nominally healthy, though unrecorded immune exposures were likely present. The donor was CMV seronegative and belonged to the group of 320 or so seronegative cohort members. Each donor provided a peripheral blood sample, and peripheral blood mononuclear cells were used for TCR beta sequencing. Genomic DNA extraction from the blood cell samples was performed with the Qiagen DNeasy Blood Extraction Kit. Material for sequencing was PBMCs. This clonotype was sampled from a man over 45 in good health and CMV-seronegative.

The CDR3 corresponds to CASSNTGFQPQHF. Read as DNA, the sequence is TGTGCCAGCAGTAATACAGGGTTTCAGCCCCAGCATTTT. The rearrangement combines TRBV9 with TRBJ1-5, and possibly TRBD1, on 6 matching bases. V is clipped by 5 bases and J by 6 bases, and the sequence between their germline boundaries is 12 bases long. The CDR3 holds 13 amino acids from the cysteine to the phenylalanine. Only CDR3 DNA remains: 39 bases, in frame from the first base. Per the germline V gene, SGDLS is the CDR1 and YYNGEE is the CDR2.